This entry lists 6 T cell receptor beta chains sequenced from one sample in a study of cytomegalovirus exposure and HLA in healthy donors (dated by TCRdb to about 2017). Libraries came from the immunoSEQ multiplex PCR assay. A mixture of 60 forward primers for TCR Vbeta segments and 13 reverse primers for TCR Jbeta segments was used in the multiplex PCR. Drawn from immuneACCESS, this table holds only the in-frame rearrangements with V and J called that TCRdb kept. Clones are partly lost; checked studies trace under half to an unresolved V gene and leave the rest unexplained. The sample profile shows about 59,000 clones; roughly 84% of them were found once. The ten most abundant clones make up approximately 1.5% of the sample. The material sequenced was PBMCs. The source of these receptors is a human donor in good health.

Relative to its sample, this clone is medium-sized. V gene TRBV10-3 combines with J gene TRBJ1-1; D perhaps matches TRBD1 (6 bases). This CDR3 has 12 amino acids. The V gene's germline CDR1 is ENHRY and CDR2 SYGVKD. Trimming stripped 7 bases from V and 4 bases from J, with 10 bases between. CDR3 nucleotides: TGTGCCATCAATCAGGGGACCACTGAAGCTTTCTTT. Translating gives CAINQGTTEAFF.

The chain employs TRBV29-1 and TRBJ2-1, with D possibly matching TRBD1 (5 bases). The germline V and J ends were trimmed by 2 bases and 5 bases, with 13 bases remaining between them. The germline CDR1 and CDR2 sequences are SQVTM and ANQGSEA. The CDR3 contains 14 residues. Here the CDR3 DNA reads TGCAGCGTTGAAACCAGGACACGTAACAATGAGCAGTTCTTC. It specifies CSVETRTRNNEQFF.

This clone was recorded a few times. The V and J genes are TRBV9 and TRBJ2-3; 10 positions match TRBD2. The CDR3 extends over 17 amino acids. Germline assignment: CDR1 SGDLS and CDR2 YYNGEE. Trimming cost V 0 bases and J 1 base; bases outside gene matches: 5. The CDR3 protein is CASSVGPLAGGTDTQYF. CDR3 bases: TGTGCCAGCAGCGTAGGTCCCCTAGCGGGGGGCACAGATACGCAGTATTTT.

The J gene is TRBJ2-5, the V gene TRBV5-6; 7 nucleotides align to TRBD1. The CDR3 covers 13 residues. The germline V gene has CDR1 SGHDT and CDR2 YYEEEE. The V segment lost 4 bases and the J segment 5 bases; nucleotides outside the gene matches: 5. CDR3 nucleotide sequence: TGTGCCAGCAGCCCTACAGGGGAGGAGACCCAGTACTTC. Protein: CASSPTGEETQYF. The whole variable domain, filled in from reference TRBV5-6 and TRBJ2-5, reads DAGVTQSPTHLIKTRGQQVTLRCSPKSGHDTVSWYQQALGQGPQFIFQYYEEEERQRGNFPDRFSGHQFPNYSSELNVNALLLGDSALYLCASSPTGEETQYFGPGTRLLVL.

The rearrangement links TRBV7-6 to TRBJ2-3, with a tentative D call TRBD2 (5 bases). The CDR3 covers 19 residues. Germline assignment: CDR1 SGHVS and CDR2 FNYEAQ. V was shortened by 0 bases and J by 1 base, with 20 bases between the two germline ends. In nucleotides, the CDR3 is TGTGCCAGCAGCTTAGCTGTCCCCCCCCGGGTCGGGGGCACAGATACGCAGTATTTT. It yields the protein CASSLAVPPRVGGTDTQYF.

This clone has just one count. V usage is TRBV4-1 and J usage is TRBJ2-5, with TRBD2 matching over 9 bases. Looked up from germline, CDR1 is MGHRA and CDR2 is YSYEKL. After removal of 3 bases from V and 2 bases from J, the junction contained 13 bases not matched to a gene. The CDR3 sequence is 18 residues long. The CDR3, as DNA: TGCGCCAGCAGCCATGGGAGGGGGCTAGCGGGACCGCAAGAGACCCAGTACTTC. It translates to CASSHGRGLAGPQETQYF.